The 23 T cell receptor beta chains below come from one sample, sequenced in a study of vaccination and CD4 T cells after COVID-19. With the Oncomine TCR Beta short-read assay, DNA from cultured CD4+ T cells was sequenced. In TCRdb, the PCR reads were re-called with MiXCR into one record per CDR3 protein. This table holds about 20,000 distinct CDR3 sequences, around 60% found once. These receptors' antigens are unknown. As to treatment: roughly 10-day PBMC culture with coronavirus spike peptide pools or control peptides (ViraFEST assay). This specimen was CD4+ T cells from blood, cultured in vitro, taken after SARS-CoV-2 vaccination. The receptor set was obtained from a human donor who had recovered from COVID-19.

The rearrangement links TRBV7-2 to TRBJ2-1; no firm D call. There are 14 residues in the CDR3. V was clipped by 2 bases and J by 1 base, with 6 bases between them. CDR1 SGHTA and CDR2 FQGNSA come from the germline V gene. CDR3: CASSLSASYNEQFF. CDR3 coding DNA: TGTGCCAGCAGCTTATCCGCTTCCTACAATGAGCAGTTCTTC.

The V gene is TRBV27, the J gene TRBJ2-7; D possibly corresponds to TRBD2 (5 bases). Germline V gene lookup returns CDR1 MNHEY and CDR2 SMNVEV (reference sequence). V dropped 5 bases and J dropped 3 bases, with 14 bases sitting between them. CDR3 length: 14 amino acids. CDR3 DNA: TGTGCCAGCAGTACCGGAGGAGTAGTCTACGAGCAGTACTTC. It yields the protein CASSTGGVVYEQYF.

The rearrangement uses TRBV7-9 and TRBJ1-1, with 7 bases lining up with TRBD1. This CDR3 has 14 amino acids. Trimming cost V 3 bases and J 0 bases; bases outside gene matches: 1. From germline, CDR1 is SEHNR and CDR2 FQNEAQ (reference sequence). The CDR3: CASSLGQMNTEAFF. In nucleotides, the CDR3 is TGTGCCAGCAGCTTGGGACAGATGAACACTGAAGCTTTCTTT.

The V and J genes are TRBV4-1 and TRBJ2-5; 8 bases match TRBD2. The CDR3 totals 16 residues. V dropped 3 bases and J dropped 5; count of bases not matched to a gene: 11. Germline V gives CDR1 MGHRA, CDR2 YSYEKL. CDR3 protein: CASSQDRSGGLETQYF. The DNA of the CDR3 is TGCGCCAGCAGCCAGGATAGGTCGGGGGGGCTTGAGACCCAGTACTTC.

The V gene is TRBV6-1, the J gene TRBJ2-1; 7 bases are a match to TRBD2. Trimming removed 1 base from V and 0 bases from J; junction bases left unmatched: 6. This CDR3 region has 17 residues. Per the germline V gene, CDR1 is MNHNS and CDR2 is SASEGT. CDR3: CASSEVASGSSYNEQFF. Written as DNA, the CDR3 is TGTGCCAGCAGTGAAGTCGCTAGCGGATCCTCCTACAATGAGCAGTTCTTC.

The J gene is TRBJ1-6, the V gene TRBV11-2, with D maybe TRBD1 (6 bases). The CDR3 covers 15 residues. Trimming left V 3 bases short and J 5 bases short, with 11 bases between. The germline V gene encodes CDR1 SGHAT and CDR2 FQNNGV. This CDR3 is CASSFRGVDNSPLHF. The CDR3 region has the DNA TGTGCCAGCAGCTTCAGGGGAGTGGATAATTCACCCCTCCACTTT.

The V call is TRBV20-1, the J call TRBJ1-5; D is perhaps TRBD1 (6 bases). Trimming shortened V by 3 bases and J by 0 bases, and 18 bases separated the two germline ends. Germline CDR1 is DFQATT and CDR2 is SNEGSKA (reference sequence). The CDR3 is 17 residues long. CDR3 region: CSARRGGRGYSNQPQHF. In nucleotides, the CDR3 is TGCAGTGCTAGGAGGGGTGGCAGGGGCTATAGCAATCAGCCCCAGCATTTT.

The chain employs TRBV6-1 and TRBJ2-4, with 16 bases fitting TRBD2. This CDR3 spans 19 amino acids. V was pared by 4 bases and J by 4 bases, with 10 bases of the junction left unmatched. CDR1 is MNHNS, CDR2 SASEGT, per germline. The CDR3 bases are TGTGCCAGCAGTGGACCTCCCGGGACTAGCGGGGGGGCGAAAAACATTCAGTACTTC. It encodes CASSGPPGTSGGAKNIQYF.

This clonotype turned up a few times. The rearrangement links TRBV7-2 to TRBJ1-2; 8 nucleotides line up with TRBD1. CDR3 size: 15 residues. After removal of 1 base from V and 3 bases from J, the junction contained 4 bases not matched to a gene. Germline V gene data show CDR1 as SGHTA and CDR2 as FQGNSA. CDR3 DNA: TGTGCCAGCAGCTTAGTACAGGGGGTAGACTATGGCTACACCTTC. Its protein product is CASSLVQGVDYGYTF.

V gene TRBV6-5 combines with J gene TRBJ1-2, with 7 bases matching TRBD1. The V gene's germline CDR1 is MNHEY and CDR2 SVGAGI. V was clipped by 0 bases and J by 7 bases; unmatched bases: 5. The CDR3 has 14 residues. The CDR3: CASSYSKGAGGYTF. DNA of the CDR3: TGTGCCAGCAGTTACTCAAAGGGGGCCGGTGGCTACACCTTC.

J is TRBJ1-5 and V is TRBV20-1; the D is unclear. Germline loops: CDR1 DFQATT, CDR2 SNEGSKA (reference sequence). The ends were cut back, 3 bases at V and 7 bases at J, with 13 bases in the middle. This CDR3 contains 13 residues. CDR3 bases: TGCAGTGCTAGTGGGCTAGCACACCAGCCCCAGCATTTT. Protein product: CSASGLAHQPQHF.

The chain has TRBV7-9 and TRBJ1-1, with TRBD1 identical over 7 bases. Germline loops: CDR1 SEHNR, CDR2 FQNEAQ (reference sequence). The CDR3 is made up of 14 amino acids. The ends lost 5 bases at V and 0 bases at J; junction bases unmatched: 3. CDR3 amino acids: CASSPGQVNTEAFF. The CDR3 DNA is TGTGCCAGCAGCCCTGGACAGGTGAACACTGAAGCTTTCTTT.

The V call is TRBV19, the J call TRBJ2-5; a weak D match, TRBD1 (5 bases). Germline V gene sequence: CDR1 LNHDA, CDR2 SQIVND (reference sequence). Trimming shortened V by 6 bases and J by 5 bases, and 13 bases separated the two germline ends. This CDR3 comprises 13 residues. CDR3 sequence (DNA): TGTGCCAGTAGGGGCCAGGGTCCGGAGACCCAGTACTTC. It yields the protein CASRGQGPETQYF.

J is TRBJ2-2 and V is TRBV6-2 or TRBV6-3; D is ambiguous. The CDR3 covers 17 residues. The V end was cut by 1 base, the J end by 3 bases, with 15 bases between. CDR1 MNHEY and CDR2 SVGEGT come from the germline V gene. The CDR3 DNA reads as TGTGCCAGCAGTTACTTTACGAGTAGGGTGGACACCGGGGAGCTGTTTTTT. This encodes CASSYFTSRVDTGELFF.

The V gene is TRBV25-1, the J gene TRBJ1-1; D remains ambiguous. CDR1 and CDR2 from the germline V gene are MGHDK and SYGVNS. This CDR3 has 13 residues. V was cut by 1 base and J by 12 bases, with 15 bases left in between. Here the CDR3 DNA reads TGTGCCAGCAGTGAATCCACCCCCCGCGCGACTTTCTTT. Amino acids: CASSESTPRATFF.

CDR3 sequence reads: CATSDFWREGGTDTQYF. In nucleotides, the CDR3 is TGTGCCACCAGTGATTTTTGGCGGGAGGGCGGCACAGATACGCAGTATTTT. The chain has TRBV24-1 and TRBJ2-3; the match to TRBD2 covers 9 bases. Trimming at V came to 1 base and at J to 1 base, leaving 5 bases not matched to a gene. The CDR3 runs 17 residues. Per germline, CDR1 KGHDR and CDR2 SFDVKD.

The CDR3 region is CASKRNSFNDEQFF. The CDR3 DNA reads TGTGCCAGCAAACGAAACTCCTTCAACGATGAGCAGTTCTTC. The chain employs TRBV6-1 and TRBJ2-1, with D unclear. Trimming removed 7 bases at V and 8 bases at J, with 18 bases between. The germline CDR1 and CDR2 sequences are MNHNS and SASEGT. This CDR3 spans 14 amino acids.

V usage is TRBV7-2 and J usage is TRBJ2-4; 7 bases are shared with TRBD2. Germline V lookup: CDR1 SGHTA, CDR2 FQGNSA. The CDR3 is 13 amino acids. The J segment lost 6 bases and the V segment lost 1 base, leaving 0 bases of the junction unmatched. Here the CDR3 DNA reads TGTGCCAGCAGCTTAGGGGGGGGAAACATTCAGTACTTC. Translating it yields CASSLGGGNIQYF. Full variable domain (remainder filled in from reference TRBV7-2 and TRBJ2-4): GAGVSQSPSNKVTEKGKDVELRCDPISGHTALYWYRQSLGQGLEFLIYFQGNSAPDKSGLPSDRFSAERTGGSVSTLTIQRTQQEDSAVYLCASSLGGGNIQYFGAGTRLSVL.

CDR3 bases: TGCAGTGCTCTGGGGGACCCTGAAGCTTTCTTT. Amino acid sequence: CSALGDPEAFF. This rearrangement joins TRBV20-1 to TRBJ1-1, with D tentatively TRBD1 (5 bases). This CDR3 region has 11 residues. CDR1 is DFQATT and CDR2 is SNEGSKA in the germline V gene (reference sequence). V shed 5 bases and J shed 6 bases, with 10 bases lying between them.

The CDR3 DNA sequence: TGCGCCAGCAGTTCCGGGACGGCCAATAATTCACCCCTCCACTTT. Its translation is CASSSGTANNSPLHF. The V gene is TRBV5-1, the J gene TRBJ1-6; D perhaps matches TRBD1 (5 bases). CDR3 length equals 15 residues. V lost 5 bases, J lost 5 bases, and 14 bases lay in between. In germline, CDR1 is SGHRS, CDR2 YFSETQ.

The chain uses TRBV15 and TRBJ1-3, with D perhaps TRBD1 (5 bases). V was cut by 3 bases and J by 0 bases, with 9 bases left in between. In germline, CDR1 is LNHNV, CDR2 YYDKDF (reference sequence). CDR3 length: 15 amino acids. DNA of the CDR3: TGTGCCACCAGCAGGGACACCAACTCTGGAAACACCATATATTTT. It specifies CATSRDTNSGNTIYF.

This clonotype came up once. V gene TRBV11-2 combines with J gene TRBJ1-5; D might be TRBD1 (5 bases). The germline gives CDR1 SGHAT, CDR2 FQNNGV. This CDR3 has 14 residues. V lost 1 base to trimming and J lost 7 bases, with 11 bases between them. CDR3 in DNA: TGTGCCAGCAGCTTAGGGTCCCAGGGCCAGCCCCAGCATTTT. Its translation: CASSLGSQGQPQHF.

The J gene is TRBJ2-6, the V gene TRBV6-2 or TRBV6-3; TRBD1 aligns across 7 bases. The CDR3 is 14 residues long. J gave up 1 base and V 7 bases, and 1 base lay outside the gene matches. CDR1 is MNHEY and CDR2 is SVGEGT in the germline V gene. The CDR3 spells CASNRGSGANVLTF. In DNA, the CDR3 is TGTGCCAGCAACAGGGGTTCTGGGGCCAACGTCCTGACTTTC.